This TCR beta chain was captured by sequencing in a study of blood T cell repertoires in COVID-19. Study-level background: Sample material is recorded as cDNA or gDNA derived from T cells, B-cell-depleted T cells, or PBMCs.

This CDR3 spans 16 amino acids. Germline CDR1 is SGDLS and CDR2 is YYNGEE. The ends lost 4 bases at V and 4 bases at J; junction bases unmatched: 12. Per the original methods: The authors estimated nucleated cell counts from reference gene primer amplification. Repertoires were generated with immunoSEQ multiplex PCR, while TCRdb's copy carries only in-frame clones and drops some. For V, J and clone size, that table is used; D and trimming come from the DNA. The repertoire holds some 33,000 clones, around 83% seen once, with approximately 12% in the top ten. Sequencing was performed on peripheral blood. This receptor was taken from a human donor in a cohort sampled during active COVID-19. V usage is TRBV9 and J usage is TRBJ2-5; 8 positions agree with TRBD2. The CDR3 protein is CASSPSGSGVAETQYF. The CDR3 DNA sequence: TGTGCCAGCAGCCCCTCAGGTAGCGGGGTGGCAGAGACCCAGTACTTC.